The 30 T cell receptor beta chains in this list originate from one sample, sequenced in a study of vaccination and CD4 T cells after COVID-19. The sample's treatment: roughly nine-day PBMC culture with coronavirus spike peptide pools or control peptides (ViraFEST assay). These receptors' targets are unknown. The assay that was used to sequence DNA from cultured CD4+ T cells was the Oncomine TCR Beta short-read assay. TCRdb itself ran the PCR reads through MiXCR, one entry per CDR3 protein. The sample records some 13,000 distinct CDR3 sequences, approximately 43% being singletons. Material for sequencing was CD4+ T cells from blood, cultured in vitro. These receptors were collected from a human donor who had recovered from COVID-19.

The V gene is TRBV7-9, the J gene TRBJ1-1, with a tentative D call TRBD1 (6 bases). From germline, CDR1 is SEHNR and CDR2 FQNEAQ (reference sequence). The CDR3 consists of 12 residues. Trimming left V 4 bases short and J 10 bases short, with 13 bases between. The CDR3 region has the DNA TGTGCCAGCAGCTCAAGGCGGGGGGCAGCTTTCTTT. This encodes CASSSRRGAAFF.

V is TRBV14 and J is TRBJ2-6; no reliable D call. CDR3 size: 14 residues. The germline gives CDR1 SGHDN, CDR2 FVKESK. V was pared by 5 bases and J by 0 bases, with 5 bases between. The DNA of the CDR3 is TGTGCCAGCAGCACCAGCTCTGGGGCCAACGTCCTGACTTTC. Its protein product is CASSTSSGANVLTF.

The chain links TRBV5-1 to TRBJ2-5, with 11 bases identical to TRBD1. Germline assignment: CDR1 SGHRS and CDR2 YFSETQ. This CDR3 is 19 amino acids long. Trimming at V came to 2 bases and at J to 1 base, leaving 13 bases not matched to a gene. CDR3 amino acids: CASSLIGQGASGVQETQYF. The CDR3 nucleotides are TGCGCCAGCAGCTTAATCGGACAGGGGGCTAGCGGGGTCCAAGAGACCCAGTACTTC.

This clonotype was seen a few times. The chain joins TRBV6-1 to TRBJ2-7; TRBD1 agrees at 7 bases. This CDR3 contains 14 residues. V dropped 6 bases and J dropped 0; count of bases not matched to a gene: 5. Germline V CDR1 and CDR2: MNHNS, SASEGT. The CDR3 region has the DNA TGTGCCAGCAGACCGGCAGGGGGCTCCTACGAGCAGTACTTC. Translation gives CASRPAGGSYEQYF.

This chain uses TRBV7-6 with TRBJ2-1; tentatively, D is TRBD1 or TRBD2 (6 bases each). This CDR3 spans 16 amino acids. Germline V gene lookup returns CDR1 SGHVS and CDR2 FNYEAQ. V was shortened by 1 base and J by 6 bases, with 16 bases between the two germline ends. CDR3 in amino acids: CASSLVGRGGGNEQFF. CDR3 DNA sequence: TGTGCCAGCAGCTTAGTGGGCAGGGGAGGTGGCAATGAGCAGTTCTTC.

This clonotype was detected a few times. The chain combines TRBV20-1 with TRBJ2-3; D is ambiguous. There are 13 residues in the CDR3. The V end was cut by 3 bases, the J end by 0 bases, with 7 bases between. From germline, CDR1 is DFQATT and CDR2 SNEGSKA (reference sequence). Here the CDR3 reads CSASSTSTDTQYF. The CDR3 region has the DNA TGCAGTGCTAGCTCCACTAGCACAGATACGCAGTATTTT.

This clonotype was counted only a few times. The rearrangement uses TRBV5-4 and TRBJ1-2; D uncertain. The CDR3 spans 12 residues. The V end was cut by 4 bases, the J end by 2 bases, with 6 bases between. Germline V gene data show CDR1 as SGHNT and CDR2 as YYREEE (reference sequence). The CDR3 nucleotides are TGTGCCAGCAGCACAGCGAACTATGGCTACACCTTC. Translating gives CASSTANYGYTF. The full variable domain, in which reference TRBV5-4 and TRBJ1-2 provide the parts outside the CDR3, is ETGVTQSPTHLIKTRGQQVTLRCSSQSGHNTVSWYQQALGQGPQFIFQYYREEENGRGNFPPRFSGLQFPNYSSELNVNALELDDSALYLCASSTANYGYTFGSGTRLTVV.

The chain recombines TRBV28 with TRBJ2-2, with D tentatively TRBD1 (5 bases). Trimming stripped 9 bases from V and 5 bases from J, with 16 bases between. The CDR3 is 14 residues long. Germline loops: CDR1 MDHEN, CDR2 SYDVKM. CDR3 in DNA: TGTGCCAGTCATGAGACAGAAATTACCGGGGAGCTGTTTTTT. Its translation: CASHETEITGELFF.

The V gene is TRBV6-2 or TRBV6-3, the J gene TRBJ1-2, with 7 bases aligning to TRBD1. The germline V gene has CDR1 MNHEY and CDR2 SVGEGT. J lost 8 bases, V lost 6 bases, and 6 bases had no gene match. The CDR3 totals 12 residues. The CDR3 region has the DNA TGTGCCAGCAGGAGACAGGGTCGGGGCTACACCTTC. Amino acids: CASRRQGRGYTF.

The chain couples TRBV5-6 to TRBJ1-5; D remains unclear. CDR1 and CDR2 (germline): SGHDT, YYEEEE. Trimming left V 0 bases short and J 5 bases short, with 3 bases between. The CDR3 is 12 amino acids. CDR3 loop: CASSLEDQPQHF. CDR3 DNA sequence: TGTGCCAGCAGCTTGGAGGATCAGCCCCAGCATTTT.

The chain uses TRBV20-1 and TRBJ1-5; no definite D call. With 0 bases removed from V and 1 base from J, the gap between germline ends came to 16 bases. The CDR3 has 17 residues. The germline CDR1 and CDR2 sequences are DFQATT and SNEGSKA (reference sequence). CDR3 loop: CSARDVWRERSNQPQHF. For the CDR3, the DNA is TGCAGTGCTAGAGATGTGTGGAGGGAGCGAAGCAATCAGCCCCAGCATTTT.

The chain combines TRBV2 with TRBJ2-3, with 10 bases identical to TRBD2. There are 18 residues in the CDR3. Germline CDR1 is SNHLY and CDR2 is FYNNEI. V shed 3 bases and J 4 bases; nucleotides not matched to a gene: 13. The CDR3 sequence: CASSEALSGLALADTQYF. The CDR3 bases are TGTGCCAGCAGTGAGGCCTTATCGGGACTAGCGCTTGCAGATACGCAGTATTTT.

The chain employs TRBV20-1 and TRBJ2-3; 7 bases fit TRBD1. Unmatched junction bases numbered 5, after V lost 0 bases and J lost 2 bases. The CDR3 sequence is 15 residues long. CDR1 and CDR2 from the germline V gene are DFQATT and SNEGSKA (reference sequence). The CDR3 loop reads CSARDGTETTDTQYF. The DNA for the CDR3 is TGCAGTGCTAGAGATGGGACAGAAACCACAGATACGCAGTATTTT.

This chain connects TRBV6-1 to TRBJ1-1, with D unresolved. The germline V and J ends were trimmed by 8 bases and 2 bases, with 6 bases remaining between them. The germline V gene has CDR1 MNHNS and CDR2 SASEGT. The length of the CDR3 is 11 residues. Here the CDR3 DNA reads TGTGCCAGCCGAGGTAACACTGAAGCTTTCTTT. Translated, it gives CASRGNTEAFF.

The chain employs TRBV11-2 and TRBJ1-1, with 7 nucleotides matching TRBD1. The J segment lost 1 base and the V segment lost 3 bases, leaving 2 bases of the junction unmatched. CDR1 and CDR2 from the germline V gene are SGHAT and FQNNGV. This CDR3 is built from 14 residues. The CDR3, as DNA: TGTGCCAGCAGCTTGAGGGGGCCGAACACTGAAGCTTTCTTT. Its translation: CASSLRGPNTEAFF.

The rearrangement uses TRBV7-9 and TRBJ2-7; 8 bases line up with TRBD2. The CDR3 totals 14 residues. V shed 8 bases and J 3 bases; nucleotides not matched to a gene: 9. Germline CDR1 and CDR2: SEHNR and FQNEAQ (reference sequence). CDR3: CASVQAGVNYEQYF. CDR3 in DNA: TGTGCCAGCGTTCAAGCGGGAGTTAACTACGAGCAGTACTTC.

This clonotype was counted a few times. V usage is TRBV19 and J usage is TRBJ2-7; D call uncertain. CDR3 length equals 11 residues. Germline CDR1 LNHDA, CDR2 SQIVND (reference sequence). Trimming left V 6 bases short and J 5 bases short, with 8 bases between. The CDR3 region has the DNA TGTGCCAGTAGCAATCTGGACGAGCAGTACTTC. This codes for CASSNLDEQYF.

V is TRBV20-1 and J is TRBJ2-7, with 7 bases aligning to TRBD2. J lost 7 bases, V lost 2 bases, and 17 bases had no gene match. CDR3 length: 16 amino acids. Germline V gives CDR1 DFQATT, CDR2 SNEGSKA (reference sequence). CDR3 sequence reads: CSARRALAGEYREQYF. As DNA, the CDR3 is TGCAGTGCTAGAAGGGCCCTGGCGGGAGAGTATAGAGAGCAGTACTTC.

The chain recombines TRBV7-2 with TRBJ2-3; 9 bases agree with TRBD1. The CDR3 length is 17 residues. Germline CDR1 is SGHTA and CDR2 is FQGNSA. The trim removed 5 bases at V and 3 bases at J, leaving 12 bases unmatched. DNA of the CDR3: TGTGCCAGCAGCCGAGCGATACAGGGGGCGGGTACAGATACGCAGTATTTT. Protein product: CASSRAIQGAGTDTQYF.

The V gene is TRBV20-1, the J gene TRBJ1-6; 7 nucleotides match TRBD1. This CDR3 has 12 amino acids. After removal of 2 bases from V and 11 bases from J, the junction contained 3 bases not matched to a gene. From germline, CDR1 is DFQATT and CDR2 SNEGSKA (reference sequence). CDR3 amino acids: CSARPQGTPLHF. CDR3 DNA: TGCAGTGCTAGACCACAGGGGACACCCCTCCACTTT.

To note about this clonotype: The conserved phenylalanine or tryptophan is not found at the CDR3 terminus, so this likely reflects a read error. The rearrangement uses TRBV6-5 and TRBJ1-3, with unresolved D. V was cut by 0 bases and J by 4 bases, with 10 bases left in between. This CDR3 comprises 15 residues. Looked up from germline, CDR1 is MNHEY and CDR2 is SVGAGI. The CDR3 loop reads CASSYSGLQGNTIYS. CDR3 sequence (DNA): TGTGCCAGCAGTTACTCCGGCTTGCAGGGAAACACCATATATTCT.

This clonotype has only a few counts. Written as DNA, the CDR3 is TGCGCCAGCAGCTTGGGGACATCAGATGGCTACACCTTC. Its translation: CASSLGTSDGYTF. The V and J genes are TRBV5-1 and TRBJ1-2; possibly TRBD1 for D (5 bases). With 0 bases removed from V and 6 bases from J, the gap between germline ends came to 9 bases. Germline V gene data show CDR1 as SGHRS and CDR2 as YFSETQ. There are 13 residues in the CDR3.

The chain uses TRBV5-1 and TRBJ2-7; 8 nucleotides align to TRBD1. The V and J ends lost 4 bases and 3 bases, in that order; junction bases with no gene match: 15. CDR3 length equals 17 residues. Germline assignment: CDR1 SGHRS and CDR2 YFSETQ. CDR3 coding DNA: TGCGCCAGCAGCCACGGACCTGCCGGGACAGGAGTCTACGAGCAGTACTTC. Protein product: CASSHGPAGTGVYEQYF.

This rearrangement joins TRBV6-5 to TRBJ1-4; D is perhaps TRBD1 (5 bases). This CDR3 is 13 amino acids long. Germline V gene sequence: CDR1 MNHEY, CDR2 SVGAGI. V dropped 2 bases and J dropped 8 bases, with 9 bases sitting between them. This CDR3 is CASSYAGNEKLFF. CDR3 nucleotide sequence: TGTGCCAGCAGTTACGCAGGGAACGAAAAACTGTTTTTT.

This chain uses TRBV12-3 or TRBV12-4 with TRBJ2-5; D may match TRBD1 or TRBD2 (5 bases each). This CDR3 comprises 13 residues. Between the trimmed V and J ends, which lost 4 bases and 5 bases, there was a span of 11 bases. The CDR3 region is CASSSGLGETQYF. In DNA, the CDR3 is TGTGCCAGCAGTTCGGGGCTGGGGGAGACCCAGTACTTC.

This clonotype has just a few counts. Here the CDR3 reads CSASLLGSNQPQHF. CDR3 in DNA: TGCAGTGCTAGCCTGTTGGGTAGCAATCAGCCCCAGCATTTT. This chain links TRBV20-1 with TRBJ1-5, with D unclear. The CDR3 runs to 14 residues. The germline CDR1 and CDR2 sequences are DFQATT and SNEGSKA (reference sequence). V was clipped by 3 bases and J by 0 bases, with 9 bases between them.

This clonotype was observed a handful of times. The chain combines TRBV10-3 with TRBJ1-2; TRBD1 might be the D (5 bases). V lost 3 bases and J 6 bases, leaving 17 bases between the germline ends. This CDR3 is built from 15 residues. The V gene's germline CDR1 is ENHRY and CDR2 SYGVKD. Here the CDR3 reads CAISDLEFGGHGYTF. CDR3 in DNA: TGTGCCATCAGTGACCTCGAATTTGGGGGTCATGGCTACACCTTC.

V gene TRBV20-1 combines with J gene TRBJ2-1; D unclear. Per the germline V gene, CDR1 is DFQATT and CDR2 is SNEGSKA (reference sequence). This CDR3 has 13 amino acids. V was pared by 6 bases and J by 4 bases, with 13 bases between. The CDR3 region has the DNA TGCAGTGCACCGCTCCCTCCGTACAATGAGCAGTTCTTC. Its translation: CSAPLPPYNEQFF.

J is TRBJ2-2 and V is TRBV7-9; D may match TRBD1 or TRBD2 (5 bases each). Germline V gene sequence: CDR1 SEHNR, CDR2 FQNEAQ (reference sequence). V lost 4 bases, J lost 8 bases, and 17 bases lay in between. The CDR3 spans 15 residues. The CDR3: CASSWDRDPIGELFF. The CDR3 nucleotides read TGTGCCAGCAGCTGGGACCGGGACCCTATAGGGGAGCTGTTTTTT. The complete variable domain, with remaining parts taken from reference TRBV7-9 and TRBJ2-2, reads DTGVSQNPRHKITKRGQNVTFRCDPISEHNRLYWYRQTLGQGPEFLTYFQNEAQLEKSRLLSDRFSAERPKGSFSTLEIQRTEQGDSAMYLCASSWDRDPIGELFFGEGSRLTVL.

V gene TRBV6-1 combines with J gene TRBJ1-1, with 9 bases that match TRBD1. The CDR3 has 14 residues. Losses at the gene ends were 10 bases for V and 4 bases for J; bases not matched to a gene: 10. Germline assignment: CDR1 MNHNS and CDR2 SASEGT. The CDR3 DNA follows: TGTGCCACCTCGACAGGGGGGGAGAGCACTGAAGCTTTCTTT. It is translated as CATSTGGESTEAFF.